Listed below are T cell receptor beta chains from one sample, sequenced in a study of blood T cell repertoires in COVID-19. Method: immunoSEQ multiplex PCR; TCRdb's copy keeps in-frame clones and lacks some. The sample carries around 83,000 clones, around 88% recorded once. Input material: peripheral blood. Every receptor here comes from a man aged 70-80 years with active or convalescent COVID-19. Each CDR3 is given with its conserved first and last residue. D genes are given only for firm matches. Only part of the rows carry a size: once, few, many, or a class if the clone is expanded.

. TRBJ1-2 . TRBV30 CAWTSRARGYTF TGTGCCTGGACCTCCAGGGCTCGAGGCTACACCTTC
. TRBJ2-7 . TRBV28 CASRNYYEQYF TGTGCCAGCAGAAATTACTACGAGCAGTACTTC
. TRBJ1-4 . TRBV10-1 CASSEHFELLFF TGCGCCAGCAGTGAGCACTTTGAGTTGCTGTTTTTT
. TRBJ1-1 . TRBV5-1 CASSLGGTGVDTEAFF TGCGCCAGCAGCTTGGGAGGCACCGGGGTTGACACTGAAGCTTTCTTT
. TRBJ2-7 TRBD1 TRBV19 CASSRTGAYEQYF TGTGCCAGTTCCCGGACAGGCGCCTACGAGCAGTACTTC
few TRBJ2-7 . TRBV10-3 CAISVGFGGSESYEQYF TGTGCCATCAGTGTAGGTTTCGGGGGTTCTGAATCCTACGAGCAGTACTTC
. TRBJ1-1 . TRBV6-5 CASSYYQGNTEAFF TGTGCCAGCAGTTACTACCAGGGAAACACTGAAGCTTTCTTT
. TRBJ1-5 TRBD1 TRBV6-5 CASSRTGPQPQHF TGTGCCAGCAGTCGGACAGGGCCTCAGCCCCAGCATTTT
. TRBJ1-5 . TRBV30 CAWSSRRDQPQHF TGTGCCTGGAGTTCCCGTCGGGATCAGCCCCAGCATTTT
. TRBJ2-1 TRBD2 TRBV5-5 CASSSLGGSAYNEQFF TGTGCCAGCAGCTCTTTGGGCGGGAGCGCCTACAATGAGCAGTTCTTC
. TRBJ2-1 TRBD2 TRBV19 CASSISGRIRDNEQFF TGTGCCAGTAGTATTAGCGGGAGAATACGGGACAATGAGCAGTTCTTC
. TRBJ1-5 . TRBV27 CASSLSWQNPYSNQPQHF TGTGCCAGCAGTTTATCTTGGCAGAATCCTTATAGCAATCAGCCCCAGCATTTT
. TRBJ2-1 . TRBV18 CASSHSRDNEQFF TGTGCCAGCTCTCATTCTCGGGACAATGAGCAGTTCTTC
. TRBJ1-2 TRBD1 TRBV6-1 CASSDTRPGTGGDNGYGYTF TGTGCCAGCAGTGATACCCGCCCCGGGACAGGGGGCGATAATGGCTATGGCTACACCTTC
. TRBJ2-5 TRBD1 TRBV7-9 CASSSRTGLQETQYF TGTGCCAGCAGCTCCAGGACAGGGCTTCAAGAGACCCAGTACTTC
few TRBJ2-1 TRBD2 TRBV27 CASSLSWTGGLYNEQFF TGTGCCAGCAGTTTATCGTGGACGGGAGGGCTCTACAATGAGCAGTTCTTC
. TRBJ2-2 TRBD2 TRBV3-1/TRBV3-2 CASSLRVIAGLYNTGELFF TGTGCCAGCAGCCTCCGGGTGATAGCGGGCTTATATAACACCGGGGAGCTGTTTTTT
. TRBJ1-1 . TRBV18 CASSPNGGEMAEAFF TGTGCCAGCTCACCCAACGGTGGTGAGATGGCTGAAGCTTTCTTT
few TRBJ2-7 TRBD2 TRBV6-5 CASKSGAGGIYEQYF TGTGCCAGCAAAAGCGGAGCGGGAGGGATTTACGAGCAGTACTTC
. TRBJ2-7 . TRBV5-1 CASSLGQYYEQYF TGCGCCAGCAGCTTGGGACAGTACTACGAGCAGTACTTC
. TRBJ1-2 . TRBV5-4 CASSLGNTPNYGYTF TGTGCCAGCAGCTTGGGTAACACCCCTAACTATGGCTACACCTTC
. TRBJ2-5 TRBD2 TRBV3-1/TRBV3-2 CASSHSGSNQETQYF TGTGCCAGCAGCCATAGCGGGAGTAATCAAGAGACCCAGTACTTC
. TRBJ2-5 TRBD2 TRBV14 CASSQGTSGGETQYF TGTGCCAGCAGCCAAGGGACTAGCGGAGGGGAGACCCAGTACTTC
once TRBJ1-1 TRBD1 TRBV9 CASSVGPRVGQGPNTEAFF TGTGCCAGCAGCGTAGGCCCCCGCGTGGGACAGGGACCGAACACTGAAGCTTTCTTT
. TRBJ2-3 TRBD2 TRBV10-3 CAISESHGLAGPGLTDTQYF TGTGCCATCAGTGAGTCCCATGGACTAGCGGGCCCAGGGCTCACAGATACGCAGTATTTT
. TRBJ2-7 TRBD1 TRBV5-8 CASSYPGTGLYEQYF TGTGCCAGCAGCTACCCCGGGACAGGGCTCTACGAGCAGTACTTC
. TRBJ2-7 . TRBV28 CASRRYSYEQYF TGTGCCAGCAGGCGGTACTCCTACGAGCAGTACTTC
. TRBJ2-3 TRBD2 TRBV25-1 CASSGVSGNARDTQYF TGTGCCAGCAGTGGAGTCAGCGGGAACGCAAGAGATACGCAGTATTTT